These T cell receptor beta chains were read from a single sample in a study of PD-1 blockade in classical Hodgkin lymphoma. Some clones are missing from TCRdb's copy, which holds only in-frame ones; the method was immunoSEQ multiplex PCR. The sample has 66,000 or so clones, 71% seen once. Sequenced here: peripheral blood mononuclear cells (PBMCs), sampled before the second cycle of nivolumab. These receptor sequences come from a human donor with classical Hodgkin lymphoma. The CDR3 runs from the conserved cysteine through the conserved F or W. A D gene is named only where the DNA matches it firmly. Rows give clone size only sometimes, using once, few, many, or a class for an expanded clone.

clone_size	v_call	j_call	d_call	cdr3_aa	cdr3_nt
-	TRBV27	TRBJ1-1	-	CASSRVSFNTEAFF	TGTGCCAGCAGCCGTGTCTCCTTTAACACTGAAGCTTTCTTT
-	TRBV27	TRBJ1-4	-	CASSLGTLGKKLFF	TGTGCCAGCAGTCTCGGGACCCTGGGGAAAAAACTGTTTTTT
-	TRBV30	TRBJ2-1	-	CAWSVGGDNEQFF	TGTGCCTGGAGTGTCGGCGGGGACAATGAGCAGTTCTTC
-	TRBV19	TRBJ2-7	-	CASSLGREGTEQYF	TGTGCCAGTAGCCTGGGCAGGGAAGGAACCGAGCAGTACTTC
-	TRBV7-2	TRBJ1-2	-	CASSFPGPGSNYGYTF	TGTGCCAGCAGCTTCCCAGGACCCGGCTCTAACTATGGCTACACCTTC
-	TRBV30	TRBJ2-7	TRBD2	CAWSVRVGALAGDEQYF	TGTGCCTGGAGTGTCAGGGTGGGTGCGCTAGCGGGAGACGAGCAGTACTTC
-	TRBV5-1	TRBJ2-7	TRBD1	CASSSQGADYEQYF	TGCGCCAGCAGCTCACAGGGGGCGGACTACGAGCAGTACTTC
few	TRBV15	TRBJ2-1	-	CATSRDSQPYNEQFF	TGTGCCACCAGCAGAGATTCTCAACCTTACAATGAGCAGTTCTTC
-	TRBV7-9	TRBJ2-7	-	CASSFRGNEEQYF	TGTGCCAGCAGCTTTAGGGGAAATGAGGAACAGTACTTC
-	TRBV28	TRBJ2-3	TRBD2	CASSFQGLARFF	TGTGCCAGCAGTTTTCAGGGACTAGCCAGGTTCTTT
-	TRBV5-1	TRBJ1-1	TRBD1	CASSLTEQGRGAEAFF	TGCGCCAGCAGCTTGACGGAACAGGGGCGGGGGGCTGAAGCTTTCTTT
-	TRBV7-9	TRBJ1-2	-	CASSPGGSLYYGYTF	TGTGCCAGCAGCCCCGGGGGCAGTCTTTACTATGGCTACACCTTC
-	TRBV5-1	TRBJ2-5	TRBD1	CASSLGQGGETQYF	TGCGCCAGCAGCTTGGGACAGGGCGGGGAGACCCAGTACTTC
-	TRBV7-9	TRBJ1-1	TRBD1	CASSLAGTGGFTEAFF	TGTGCCAGCAGCTTAGCCGGCACAGGGGGCTTCACTGAAGCTTTCTTT
few	TRBV6-1	TRBJ1-4	-	CASIPGGDEKLFF	TGTGCCAGCATCCCTGGGGGGGATGAAAAACTGTTTTTT
once	TRBV6-5	TRBJ1-2	-	CASRDTMGYTF	TGTGCCAGCAGAGATACGATGGGCTACACCTTC
few	TRBV5-1	TRBJ1-1	-	CASSGQFGTEAFF	TGCGCCAGCAGCGGACAGTTCGGCACTGAAGCTTTCTTT
-	TRBV2	TRBJ1-1	-	CASSELIKNTEAFF	TGTGCCAGCAGTGAGTTAATTAAGAACACTGAAGCTTTCTTT
-	TRBV28	TRBJ1-1	-	CASSRYTNTEAFF	TGTGCCAGCAGCCGCTACACGAACACTGAAGCTTTCTTT
-	TRBV5-6	TRBJ2-7	-	CASSLAQGLEQYF	TGTGCCAGCAGCTTGGCACAGGGCCTCGAGCAGTACTTC
-	TRBV7-9	TRBJ2-3	TRBD1	CASSLGQGATDTQYF	TGTGCCAGCAGCTTAGGGCAGGGGGCGACAGATACGCAGTATTTT
-	TRBV20-1	TRBJ1-1	-	CSARRDTEAFF	TGCAGTGCTAGGAGGGACACTGAAGCTTTCTTT
-	TRBV5-6	TRBJ2-1	-	CASSSPYFSSYNEQFF	TGTGCCAGCAGTTCCCCCTATTTTAGCTCCTACAATGAGCAGTTCTTC
few	TRBV5-1	TRBJ2-7	-	CASSGLIPSDEQYF	TGCGCCAGCAGTGGACTCATCCCCTCCGACGAGCAGTACTTC
once	TRBV18	TRBJ1-3	-	CASSPLPGPPNSGNTIYF	TGTGCCAGCTCACCACTTCCCGGCCCACCGAACTCTGGAAACACCATATATTTT
-	TRBV19	TRBJ2-1	-	CASSLWLGDNEQFF	TGTGCCAGTAGCCTATGGCTGGGGGACAATGAGCAGTTCTTC
-	TRBV11-2	TRBJ2-7	-	CASSVMAGYEQYF	TGTGCCAGCAGCGTCATGGCGGGCTACGAGCAGTACTTC
-	TRBV5-1	TRBJ2-2	TRBD1	CASSPRQGNTGELFF	TGCGCCAGCAGCCCCCGACAGGGGAACACCGGGGAGCTGTTTTTT
few	TRBV7-2	TRBJ1-2	-	CASSLAGGGYTF	TGTGCCAGCAGCTTAGCCGGAGGAGGCTACACCTTC
-	TRBV10-3	TRBJ1-4	-	CAISEPSQNEKLFF	TGTGCCATCAGTGAGCCTAGCCAGAATGAAAAACTGTTTTTT
-	TRBV15	TRBJ2-3	-	CATSRGEGSTDTQYF	TGTGCCACCAGCAGAGGAGAGGGTAGCACAGATACGCAGTATTTT
-	TRBV5-4	TRBJ2-2	TRBD1	CASTLQGAGTGELFF	TGTGCCAGCACCTTGCAGGGGGCAGGGACCGGGGAGCTGTTTTTT
-	TRBV19	TRBJ1-1	-	CASSTSKAQGSTEAFF	TGTGCCAGTAGTACCTCTAAGGCGCAGGGGTCGACTGAAGCTTTCTTT
many	TRBV19	TRBJ1-5	TRBD1	CASSIWTGDSNQPQHF	TGTGCCAGTAGTATTTGGACAGGGGATAGCAATCAGCCCCAGCATTTT
many	TRBV5-1	TRBJ2-5	TRBD1	CASSLTGGSETQYF	TGCGCCAGCAGCCTAACAGGGGGTAGTGAGACCCAGTACTTC
-	TRBV30	TRBJ1-2	-	CAWSRIIVDSYGYTF	TGTGCCTGGAGCCGAATTATAGTCGACAGCTATGGCTACACCTTC
-	TRBV11-3	TRBJ2-1	-	CASSLDWGIRYNEQFF	TGTGCCAGCAGCTTAGATTGGGGTATTCGGTACAATGAGCAGTTCTTC
-	TRBV4-1	TRBJ1-1	-	CASSQEGRVNYAFF	TGCGCCAGCAGCCAAGAAGGCAGGGTAAACTACGCTTTCTTT
-	TRBV29-1	TRBJ1-2	-	CSAGGSLNGYTF	TGCAGCGCGGGTGGATCTTTAAATGGCTACACCTTC
-	TRBV28	TRBJ1-1	-	CASSLLRPGIGEAFF	TGTGCCAGCAGTTTATTGAGGCCAGGGATAGGTGAAGCTTTCTTT
-	TRBV4-1	TRBJ1-3	-	CASSSREAETGNTIYF	TGCGCCAGCAGCAGCAGGGAGGCCGAAACTGGAAACACCATATATTTT
-	TRBV29-1	TRBJ1-1	-	CSVPENTEAFF	TGCAGCGTGCCAGAGAACACTGAAGCTTTCTTT
-	TRBV2	TRBJ2-3	-	CASSTDSLKASTDTQYF	TGTGCCAGCAGTACGGACAGCTTAAAGGCTAGCACAGATACGCAGTATTTT
-	TRBV5-1	TRBJ2-3	TRBD2	CASSLEPGGSSGDTQYF	TGCGCCAGCAGCTTGGAACCGGGAGGATCTTCAGGGGATACGCAGTATTTT
-	TRBV25-1	TRBJ1-2	-	CASSEPLGQTGNHGYTF	TGTGCCAGCAGTGAACCCTTAGGACAGACGGGGAACCATGGCTACACCTTC
-	TRBV2	TRBJ2-2	-	CASKSGGNTGELFF	TGTGCCAGCAAATCCGGGGGTAACACCGGGGAGCTGTTTTTT